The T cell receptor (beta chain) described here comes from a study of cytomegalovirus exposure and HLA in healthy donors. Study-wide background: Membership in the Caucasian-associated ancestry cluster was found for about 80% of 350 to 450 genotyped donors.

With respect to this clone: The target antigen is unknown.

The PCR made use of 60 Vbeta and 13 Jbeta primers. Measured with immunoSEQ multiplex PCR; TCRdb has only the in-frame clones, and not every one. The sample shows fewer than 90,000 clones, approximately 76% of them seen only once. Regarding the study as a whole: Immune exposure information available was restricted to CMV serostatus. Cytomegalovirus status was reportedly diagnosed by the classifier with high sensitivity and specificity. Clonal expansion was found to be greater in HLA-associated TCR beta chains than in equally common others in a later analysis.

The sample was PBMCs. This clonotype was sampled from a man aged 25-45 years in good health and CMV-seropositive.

The CDR3: CASSHLRSPLHF. The CDR3 region has the DNA TGTGCCAGCAGTCACCTTCGGTCACCCCTCCACTTT. This rearrangement joins TRBV6-5 to TRBJ1-6; D gene unclear. This CDR3 has 12 amino acids. From germline, CDR1 is MNHEY and CDR2 SVGAGI. The V gene lost 5 bases and the J gene lost 10 bases, with 9 bases spanning the gap.